The 17 T cell receptor beta chains listed next were all sequenced from one sample in a study of blood T cell repertoires in COVID-19. Using immunoSEQ multiplex PCR, the repertoire was profiled, and TCRdb retains in-frame clones only, with some absent. The top ten hold 1.5% to 2% of the sample, which has about 180,000 clones, roughly 87% seen once. Sequencing input: peripheral blood. The receptors come from a man aged 18 to 30 who had recovered from COVID-19.

The rearrangement joins TRBV6-2 or TRBV6-3 to TRBJ1-5; 9 bases agree with TRBD1. The CDR3 loop spans 15 amino acids. The germline CDR1 and CDR2 sequences are MNHEY and SVGEGT. The V segment lost 5 bases and the J segment 6 bases; nucleotides outside the gene matches: 8. The CDR3 region has the DNA TGTGCCAGCAGTCGCGACAGGGGGGGTATTCAGCCCCAGCATTTT. This codes for CASSRDRGGIQPQHF.

The chain joins TRBV18 to TRBJ2-5, with 12 bases identical to TRBD2. This CDR3 spans 16 amino acids. Germline V gives CDR1 KGHSH, CDR2 LQKENI. J gave up 4 bases and V 5 bases, and 8 bases lay outside the gene matches. CDR3 coding DNA: TGTGCCAGCTCAACGAGACTAGCGGGAGTCATAGAGACCCAGTACTTC. This codes for CASSTRLAGVIETQYF.

V usage is TRBV10-3 and J usage is TRBJ2-1; 12 nucleotides align to TRBD1. CDR1 ENHRY and CDR2 SYGVKD come from the germline V gene. Trimming cost V 10 bases and J 9 bases; bases outside gene matches: 4. The CDR3 consists of 12 residues. CDR3 coding DNA: TGTGCCAGGGGACAGGGGGCCGGTGAGCAGTTCTTC. It codes for CARGQGAGEQFF.

The chain combines TRBV9 with TRBJ2-2; 14 nucleotides line up with TRBD2. Germline trimming cut 2 bases from V and 8 bases from J; bases unmatched to any gene: 5. The CDR3 loop spans 16 amino acids. CDR1 SGDLS and CDR2 YYNGEE come from the germline V gene. The CDR3 coding sequence is TGTGCCAGCAGCGTCGGGACTAGCGGGAGTATGGGGGAGCTGTTTTTT. Translation gives CASSVGTSGSMGELFF.

This chain joins TRBV4-2 and TRBJ2-1; D might be TRBD2 (5 bases). Germline V gives CDR1 LGHNA, CDR2 YNFKEQ. V was pared by 1 base and J by 0 bases, with 7 bases between. The CDR3 length is 15 residues. CDR3 DNA sequence: TGTGCCAGCAGCCAAGGAGCGGACTCCTACAATGAGCAGTTCTTC. Amino acids: CASSQGADSYNEQFF.

The V gene is TRBV4-1, the J gene TRBJ2-2; D remains unclear. The V end lost 0 bases, the J end lost 1 base, and 3 bases lay between the germline ends. Germline V lookup: CDR1 MGHRA, CDR2 YSYEKL. This CDR3 is built from 14 residues. The CDR3, as DNA: TGCGCCAGCAGCCAAGACCAGAACACCGGGGAGCTGTTTTTT. It yields the protein CASSQDQNTGELFF.

The chain carries TRBV7-2 and TRBJ1-4, with D maybe TRBD1 (5 bases). This CDR3 has 15 amino acids. Per germline, CDR1 SGHTA and CDR2 FQGNSA. With 1 base removed from V and 3 bases from J, the gap between germline ends came to 9 bases. The CDR3 spells CASSLVGGANEKLFF. The CDR3 nucleotides are TGTGCCAGCAGCTTAGTGGGGGGGGCTAATGAAAAACTGTTTTTT. Combining the CDR3 with reference TRBV7-2 and TRBJ1-4 gives the whole variable domain GAGVSQSPSNKVTEKGKDVELRCDPISGHTALYWYRQSLGQGLEFLIYFQGNSAPDKSGLPSDRFSAERTGGSVSTLTIQRTQQEDSAVYLCASSLVGGANEKLFFGSGTQLSVL.

The chain uses TRBV5-4 and TRBJ1-1; possible D gene TRBD1, 5 bases. CDR1 SGHNT and CDR2 YYREEE come from the germline V gene (reference sequence). Trimming left V 7 bases short and J 5 bases short, with 18 bases between. This CDR3 comprises 14 residues. As DNA, the CDR3 is TGTGCCAGCGACGTGGGGGGACTGAGAACTGAAGCTTTCTTT. The encoded protein is CASDVGGLRTEAFF.

In this sample, this clone turned up once. The V call is TRBV6-5, the J call TRBJ2-7, with 7 positions matching TRBD1. The CDR3 is made up of 15 amino acids. V lost 4 bases to trimming and J lost 4 bases; unmatched junction nucleotides: 10. The germline CDR1 and CDR2 sequences are MNHEY and SVGAGI. This chain's CDR3 is CASSSPRAGGYEQYF. CDR3 DNA sequence: TGTGCCAGCAGTTCCCCGAGGGCAGGGGGTTACGAGCAGTACTTC.

The chain has TRBV29-1 and TRBJ2-1; possibly TRBD2 for D (5 bases). Germline loops: CDR1 SQVTM, CDR2 ANQGSEA. The CDR3 totals 13 residues. V gave up 2 bases and J gave up 6 bases, with 11 bases separating them. The CDR3 nucleotides are TGCAGCGTTGAAAGGGTCGCGGGCAATGAGCAGTTCTTC. This translates into CSVERVAGNEQFF.

The V call is TRBV9, the J call TRBJ1-4; D gene uncertain. CDR1 is SGDLS, CDR2 YYNGEE, per germline. This CDR3 comprises 15 residues. V lost 4 bases to trimming and J lost 5 bases, with 15 bases between them. CDR3 nucleotides: TGTGCCAGCAGCTCGTCCGGGATCTTAAATGAAAAACTGTTTTTT. Translating gives CASSSSGILNEKLFF.

V and J are TRBV4-3 and TRBJ2-3, with D maybe TRBD2 (5 bases). The CDR3 totals 16 residues. V lost 1 base to trimming and J lost 1 base, with 12 bases between them. Per the germline V gene, CDR1 is LGHNA and CDR2 is YSLEER. The CDR3 reads CASSQVGGLGTDTQYF. The CDR3 DNA sequence: TGCGCCAGCAGCCAAGTGGGCGGGTTGGGCACAGATACGCAGTATTTT.

The chain is built from TRBV6-5 and TRBJ1-2; D perhaps matches TRBD1 (6 bases). The length of the CDR3 is 13 residues. V lost 5 bases and J lost 4, with 11 bases in between. Germline lookup yields CDR1 MNHEY and CDR2 SVGAGI. In DNA, the CDR3 is TGTGCCAGCAGTCCCGAGGACAGCTATGGCTACACCTTC. Protein sequence: CASSPEDSYGYTF.

CDR3 nucleotides: TGTGCCAGCAGCCAAGCCTTAGCGGGGGTGCAGTACTTC. Translated, it gives CASSQALAGVQYF. The chain combines TRBV3-1 (or the pseudogene TRBV3-2) with TRBJ2-7, with 9 nucleotides matching TRBD2. V shed 1 base and J 9 bases; nucleotides not matched to a gene: 4. Germline values: CDR1 LGHDT, CDR2 YNNKEL (reference sequence). CDR3 length equals 13 residues.

This chain uses TRBV30 with TRBJ1-5; D gene unclear. Germline loops: CDR1 GTSNPN, CDR2 SVGIG (reference sequence). There are 14 residues in the CDR3. Trimming shortened V by 2 bases and J by 1 base, and 9 bases separated the two germline ends. The CDR3 loop reads CAWSKSSSNQPQHF. In nucleotides, the CDR3 is TGTGCCTGGAGTAAAAGCTCCAGCAATCAGCCCCAGCATTTT.

CDR3 loop: CASSKGTAEAFF. In DNA, the CDR3 is TGTGCCAGCAGCAAAGGGACAGCCGAAGCTTTCTTT. J is TRBJ1-1 and V is TRBV7-2; TRBD1 aligns across 7 bases. J gave up 8 bases and V 5 bases, and 5 bases lay outside the gene matches. The CDR3 length is 12 residues. Germline CDR1 reads SGHTA; CDR2 reads FQGNSA.

The V gene is TRBV6-2 or TRBV6-3, the J gene TRBJ1-1; 7 positions match TRBD1. Trimming at V came to 5 bases and at J to 5 bases, leaving 8 bases not matched to a gene. This CDR3 is built from 14 residues. Germline lookup yields CDR1 MNHEY and CDR2 SVGEGT. CDR3 sequence: CASSLNRGWTEAFF. Written as DNA, the CDR3 is TGTGCCAGCAGTCTTAACAGGGGATGGACTGAAGCTTTCTTT.